The clone carrying this T cell receptor (beta chain) was seen only a few times. Its target is not known. These data are taken from a study of Graves' ophthalmopathy and Graves' hyperthyroidism. RNA transcripts were the source from which TCR beta CDR3 regions were amplified. HTBI primers primed a first-round RT-PCR, and a second-round multiplex PCR followed. TCRdb reprocessed the multiplex PCR reads with MiXCR, giving one entry per CDR3 protein. This table has about 370,000 distinct CDR3 sequences, approximately 18% appearing once. Notes on the study in general: Among thyroid clonotypes expanded above 0.001 frequency, most also appeared in blood.

Patients with other autoimmune diseases, uncontrolled infections, pregnancy or lactation were excluded. This sequence was found in an adult woman with stable Graves' hyperthyroidism. The sample consisted of peripheral blood.

In DNA, the CDR3 is TGTGCCAGCAGCGCCGGGAGAATCAAGTCACCCCTCCACTTT. It codes for CASSAGRIKSPLHF. This rearrangement joins TRBV5-6 to TRBJ1-6; no clear D. Deletions cut 4 bases from V and 10 bases from J, with 15 bases between. The CDR3 covers 14 residues. Per germline, CDR1 SGHDT and CDR2 YYEEEE. Drawing the rest from reference TRBV5-6 and TRBJ1-6, the complete variable domain is DAGVTQSPTHLIKTRGQQVTLRCSPKSGHDTVSWYQQALGQGPQFIFQYYEEEERQRGNFPDRFSGHQFPNYSSELNVNALLLGDSALYLCASSAGRIKSPLHFGNGTRLTVT.